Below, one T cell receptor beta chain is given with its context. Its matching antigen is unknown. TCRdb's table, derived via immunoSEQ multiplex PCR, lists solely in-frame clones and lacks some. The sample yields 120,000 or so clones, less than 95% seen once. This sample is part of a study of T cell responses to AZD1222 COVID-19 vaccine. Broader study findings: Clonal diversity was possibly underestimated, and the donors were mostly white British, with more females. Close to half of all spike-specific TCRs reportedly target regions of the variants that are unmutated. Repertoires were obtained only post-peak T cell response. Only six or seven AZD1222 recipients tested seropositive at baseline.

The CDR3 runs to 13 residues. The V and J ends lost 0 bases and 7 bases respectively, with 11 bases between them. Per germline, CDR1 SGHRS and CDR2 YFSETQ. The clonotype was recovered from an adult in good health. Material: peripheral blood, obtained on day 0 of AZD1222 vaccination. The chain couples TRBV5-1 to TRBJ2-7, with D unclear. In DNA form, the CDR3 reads TGCGCCAGCAGCTTGGATCCGCATCGGGAGCAGTACTTC. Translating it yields CASSLDPHREQYF.